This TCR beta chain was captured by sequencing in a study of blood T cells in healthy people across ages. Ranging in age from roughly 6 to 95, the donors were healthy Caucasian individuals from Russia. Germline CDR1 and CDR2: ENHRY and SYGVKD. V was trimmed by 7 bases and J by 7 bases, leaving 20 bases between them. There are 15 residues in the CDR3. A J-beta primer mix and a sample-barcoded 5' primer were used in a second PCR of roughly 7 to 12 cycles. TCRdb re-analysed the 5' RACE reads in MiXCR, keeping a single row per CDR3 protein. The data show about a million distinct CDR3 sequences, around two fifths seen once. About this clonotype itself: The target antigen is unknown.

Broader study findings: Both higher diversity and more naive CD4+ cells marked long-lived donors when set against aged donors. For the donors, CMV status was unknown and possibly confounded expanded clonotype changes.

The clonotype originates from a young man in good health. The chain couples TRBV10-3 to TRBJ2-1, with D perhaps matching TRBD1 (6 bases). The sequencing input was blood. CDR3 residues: CAITGSRGEKNEQFF. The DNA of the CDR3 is TGTGCCATCACCGGAAGCAGGGGAGAGAAGAATGAGCAGTTCTTC.